Following are 15 T cell receptor beta chains from one sample sequenced in a study of early T cells in non-severe SARS-CoV-2 infection. TCRdb called the 5' RACE reads again in MiXCR, with one record for every CDR3 protein. The sample contains 75,000 to 80,000 distinct CDR3 sequences, around 15% of which appear only once. Sequencing input: whole blood. The receptors here all came from an adult who was a healthcare worker with PCR-confirmed SARS-CoV-2 infection or an uninfected control (not recorded which).

The rearrangement uses TRBV12-3 or TRBV12-4 and TRBJ1-5, with 10 bases matching TRBD1. Trimming at V came to 6 bases and at J to 3 bases, leaving 8 bases not matched to a gene. The CDR3 is made up of 16 amino acids. The CDR3 DNA sequence: TGTGCCAGCAGATCGGGGGACAGGGGCTACAATCAGCCCCAGCATTTT. This codes for CASRSGDRGYNQPQHF.

This clonotype was picked up many times. The V gene is TRBV10-2, the J gene TRBJ1-2; tentatively, D is TRBD1 (5 bases). CDR1 and CDR2 from the germline V gene are WSHSY and SAAADI. V was cut by 7 bases and J by 8 bases, with 20 bases left in between. There are 14 residues in the CDR3. The CDR3 DNA reads as TGCGCCAGCACCGAGCTTGATCCGGGGCGCGGCTACACCTTC. Amino acid sequence: CASTELDPGRGYTF.

This clonotype was seen a handful of times. The chain uses TRBV29-1 and TRBJ2-7, with 7 bases that match TRBD1. V shed 6 bases, J shed 6 bases, and the junction held 11 bases outside the gene matches. Per the germline V gene, CDR1 is SQVTM and CDR2 is ANQGSEA. This CDR3 region has 13 residues. CDR3 region: CSVRQGDWGEQYF. In nucleotides, the CDR3 is TGCAGCGTCCGACAGGGTGATTGGGGCGAGCAGTACTTC.

This CDR3 reads CASSQTEGNYGYTF. DNA for the CDR3: TGTGCCAGCAGCCAAACCGAGGGGAACTATGGCTACACCTTC. The V gene is TRBV3-1, the J gene TRBJ1-2, with D maybe TRBD1 (5 bases). The CDR3 consists of 14 residues. Per germline, CDR1 LGHDT and CDR2 YNNKEL (reference sequence). V lost 2 bases and J lost 2, with 9 bases in between.

This clonotype occurred many times. The V call is TRBV7-2, the J call TRBJ2-3; D unresolved. This CDR3 is built from 13 residues. Germline V gives CDR1 SGHTA, CDR2 FQGNSA. The V end was cut by 3 bases, the J end by 6 bases, with 10 bases between. CDR3 amino acids: CASSFGMRDTQYF. CDR3 coding DNA: TGTGCCAGCAGCTTCGGAATGCGGGATACGCAGTATTTT.

This clonotype has more than one count but fewer than ten. This chain links TRBV10-2 with TRBJ1-1; D perhaps matches TRBD1 (6 bases). The V and J ends lost 5 bases and 2 bases respectively, with 9 bases between them. The CDR3 totals 13 residues. CDR1 is WSHSY, CDR2 SAAADI, per germline. The CDR3 region is CASSNRVNTEAFF. As DNA, the CDR3 is TGCGCCAGCAGTAACAGGGTTAACACTGAAGCTTTCTTT.

The chain uses TRBV20-1 and TRBJ2-7; D gene uncertain. The CDR3 is 15 residues long. V was cut by 3 bases and J by 4 bases, with 19 bases left in between. The germline CDR1 and CDR2 sequences are DFQATT and SNEGSKA (reference sequence). CDR3 in amino acids: CSARDPGSYYYEQYF. CDR3 nucleotides: TGCAGTGCTAGGGACCCAGGCAGTTACTATTACGAGCAGTACTTC.

A few counts support this clonotype. The chain recombines TRBV9 with TRBJ1-6, with D possibly being TRBD1 (5 bases). The CDR3 totals 13 residues. V was pared by 2 bases and J by 8 bases, with 8 bases between. CDR1 SGDLS and CDR2 YYNGEE come from the germline V gene. The CDR3 region has the DNA TGTGCCAGCAGCGTGGGACGTTATTCACCCCTCCACTTT. Amino acid sequence: CASSVGRYSPLHF.

This clonotype has a count of ten or more. CDR3 in amino acids: CASRRSPGTSSSGNTIYF. CDR3 bases: TGTGCCAGCAGACGATCCCCCGGGACATCGAGCTCTGGAAACACCATATATTTT. The chain is built from TRBV12-3 or TRBV12-4 and TRBJ1-3, with D possibly being TRBD1 (6 bases). With 6 bases removed from V and 0 bases from J, the gap between germline ends came to 21 bases. CDR3 length: 18 residues.

This clonotype was counted between two and nine times. This chain connects TRBV3-1 to TRBJ1-2; D gene uncertain. Germline loops: CDR1 LGHDT, CDR2 YNNKEL (reference sequence). V lost 0 bases and J lost 5, with 4 bases in between. The CDR3 loop spans 12 amino acids. Here the CDR3 reads CASSQDRYGYTF. In nucleotides, the CDR3 is TGTGCCAGCAGCCAAGATCGTTATGGCTACACCTTC.

The J gene is TRBJ1-4, the V gene TRBV2; weak D call: TRBD1 (6 bases). The CDR3 runs to 13 residues. The germline V gene encodes CDR1 SNHLY and CDR2 FYNNEI. Trimming left V 6 bases short and J 4 bases short, with 9 bases between. The CDR3 sequence: CASSGTSNEKLFF. CDR3 sequence (DNA): TGTGCCAGCAGCGGGACAAGTAATGAAAAACTGTTTTTT.

This clonotype has just a few counts. The junction and the germline gene differ at one end; a read error may be behind it. CDR3 protein: CASSFAGDTAEQYF. The CDR3 DNA is TGTGCTAGCAGCTTCGCGGGGGACACCGCCGAGCAGTACTTC. The V call is TRBV7-7, the J call TRBJ2-7, with D possibly being TRBD2 (7 bases). The length of the CDR3 is 14 residues. Germline lookup yields CDR1 SSHAT and CDR2 FNYEAQ (reference sequence).

The V call is TRBV29-1, the J call TRBJ2-3; a possible D gene is TRBD2 (5 bases). The CDR3 totals 16 residues. Trimming removed 8 bases from V and 4 bases from J, with 25 bases in between. The V gene's germline CDR1 is SQVTM and CDR2 ANQGSEA. The CDR3 sequence is CSSAPYLGGSADTQYF. The CDR3 DNA reads TGCAGCTCTGCTCCTTACCTAGGCGGTAGCGCAGATACGCAGTATTTT.

The CDR3 loop is CASSPGGGGSTDTQYF. In nucleotides, the CDR3 is TGTGCCAGCTCACCAGGCGGGGGCGGAAGCACAGATACGCAGTATTTT. The chain employs TRBV18 and TRBJ2-3, with D tentatively TRBD2 (7 bases). CDR1 and CDR2 from the germline V gene are KGHSH and LQKENI. The CDR3 length is 16 residues. Between the trimmed V and J ends, which lost 2 bases and 0 bases, there was a span of 12 bases.

The chain recombines TRBV6-9 with TRBJ1-5; perhaps TRBD1 as D (6 bases). CDR3 length equals 13 residues. Germline lookup yields CDR1 MNHGY and CDR2 SVAAGI. The germline V and J ends were trimmed by 11 bases and 1 base, with 12 bases remaining between them. The CDR3 reads CALQGGSNQPQHF. In nucleotides, the CDR3 is TGTGCCTTACAGGGCGGAAGCAATCAGCCCCAGCATTTT.